This TCR beta chain was observed in a study of breast tumors, draining lymph nodes, adjacent tissues. Axillary draining lymph nodes of breast cancer patients supplied the node samples. The CDR3 has 15 residues. The V gene lost 4 bases and the J gene lost 10 bases, with 22 bases spanning the gap. CDR1 SGHRS and CDR2 YFSETQ come from the germline V gene. The study's findings and limits: Luminal-like breast cancer showed significantly higher tumor–nontumor repertoire similarity than basal-like. Most tumor T cells seemingly derive from lymph node, then expand in tumor.

This clonotype was counted many times. Its antigen is unknown. TCRdb used MiXCR to reprocess the multiplex PCR reads, holding one entry per CDR3 protein. Among about 220,000 distinct CDR3 sequences listed, 34% were seen once. Specimen: axillary lymph node tissue. This TCR was recovered from a female donor with breast cancer. Some clones in this sample may be carry-over from other donors' samples. The chain recombines TRBV5-1 with TRBJ2-3; TRBD2 is a possible D gene (5 bases). The CDR3 spells CASSLSDFRGEPQYF. The CDR3 coding sequence is TGCGCCAGCAGCCTCTCCGACTTCCGGGGAGAGCCGCAGTATTTT.